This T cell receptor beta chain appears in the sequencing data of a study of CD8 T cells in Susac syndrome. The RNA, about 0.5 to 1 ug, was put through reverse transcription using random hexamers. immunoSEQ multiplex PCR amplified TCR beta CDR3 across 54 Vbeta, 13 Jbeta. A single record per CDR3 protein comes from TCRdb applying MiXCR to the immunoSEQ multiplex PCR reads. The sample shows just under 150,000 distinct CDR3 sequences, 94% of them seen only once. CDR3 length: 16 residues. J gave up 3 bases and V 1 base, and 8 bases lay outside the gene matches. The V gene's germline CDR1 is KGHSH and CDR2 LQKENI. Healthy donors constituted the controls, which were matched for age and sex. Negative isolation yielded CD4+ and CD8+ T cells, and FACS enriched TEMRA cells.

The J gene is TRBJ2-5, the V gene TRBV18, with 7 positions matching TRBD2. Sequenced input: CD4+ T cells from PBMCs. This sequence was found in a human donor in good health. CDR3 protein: CASSPLSLATKETQYF. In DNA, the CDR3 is TGTGCCAGCTCACCACTATCACTAGCGACAAAAGAGACCCAGTACTTC.